The present entry profiles one T cell receptor (beta chain) with its context. What antigen it recognizes has not been identified. Base qualities are not recorded, but no much larger clone differs from it by a single base. The library was produced with the immunoSEQ multiplex PCR assay. Not all clones reach the TCRdb copy of this immuneACCESS table, which keeps in-frame sequences only. Checked studies attribute under half of the gap to unresolved V genes and leave the rest unexplained. The sample contains tens of thousands of clones, roughly 90% of them found a single time. Almost 6% of the sample rests with the top ten. The junction carries 11 bases between V and J, which are trimmed by 5 bases and 2 bases respectively. From its cysteine to its phenylalanine, the CDR3 spans 14 amino acids. CDR3 DNA only is kept here, 42 bases in frame from base 1. Reading the germline V gene gives CDR1 MNHEY and CDR2 SVGAGI.

These data belong to a study of control samples from healthy donors and cancer patients (dated by TCRdb to 2020 to 2021). Sequenced sample: PBMCs. The TCR was taken from a man aged 55 to 70 with colorectal cancer. Recombination joined TRBV6-5 with TRBJ2-3; the D region possibly corresponds to TRBD1 (6 bases align). The CDR3 protein sequence reads: CASSKQGITDTQYF. The sequenced DNA: TGTGCCAGCAGTAAACAGGGAATCACAGATACGCAGTATTTT.